Listed here is a single T cell receptor beta chain. The source of the sample is a study of early T cells in non-severe SARS-CoV-2 infection. TCRdb reprocessed the 5' RACE reads via MiXCR and lists one record per CDR3 protein. The sample has 26,000 or so distinct CDR3 sequences, less than 6% seen once. The CDR3 consists of 15 residues. V was pared by 3 bases and J by 3 bases, with 4 bases of the junction left unmatched. The V gene's germline CDR1 is SGHRS and CDR2 YFSETQ. This TCR was recovered from an adult who was a healthcare worker with PCR-confirmed SARS-CoV-2 infection or an uninfected control (not recorded which). The chain recombines TRBV5-1 with TRBJ1-1, with 11 nucleotides matching TRBD1. The sample consisted of whole blood. DNA for the CDR3: TGCGCCAGCAGCTCTGGACAGGGGGCTTACACTGAAGCTTTCTTT. Its protein product is CASSSGQGAYTEAFF. Full variable domain (outside the CDR3, taken from reference TRBV5-1 and TRBJ1-1): KAGVTQTPRYLIKTRGQQVTLSCSPISGHRSVSWYQQTPGQGLQFLFEYFSETQRNKGNFPGRFSGRQFSNSRSEMNVSTLELGDSALYLCASSSGQGAYTEAFFGQGTRLTVV.